This T cell receptor (beta chain) was sequenced in a study of CD8 T cells in ankylosing spondylitis. Study-wide results and caveats: Some of the motif variants had earlier been found in reactive arthritis patients' fluid and blood. Blood from ankylosing spondylitis patients appeared to carry a characteristic eight-variant TCR beta motif. As reported, disease-linked clones showed significant enrichment in matched ankylosing spondylitis synovial fluid.

This clonotype was counted ten times or more. Its specificity is unknown. Researchers built TCR beta libraries using quantitative 5'-RACE with molecular barcodes. TCRdb re-derived calls from the 5' RACE reads in MiXCR, one entry per CDR3 protein. Counted here are hundreds of thousands of distinct CDR3 sequences, 25% to 30% occurring once; the ten biggest clones make up about 1%. This clonotype originated in a male donor with ankylosing spondylitis. Sequencing was done on a sample of blood, either unsorted or a sorted T cell fraction (not recorded which).

The chain's CDR3 is CASSPADSSYGYTF. CDR3 coding DNA: TGTGCCAGCAGTCCCGCGGACAGCTCCTATGGCTACACCTTC. This chain uses TRBV12-3 or TRBV12-4 with TRBJ1-2; tentative D call: TRBD1 (6 bases). Between the trimmed V and J ends, which lost 5 bases and 4 bases, there was a span of 14 bases. The CDR3 is 14 amino acids.